A single sample is the source of the 13 T cell receptor beta chains below, sequenced in a study of shared clonotypes between healthy human individuals (dated by TCRdb to the early 2020s). Libraries came from the immunoSEQ multiplex PCR assay. This is the immuneACCESS table as TCRdb keeps it, with only in-frame sequences that have V and J called. A part of the clones is gone; compared with another copy, unresolved V genes explain less than half, and the rest is unexplained. This sample is represented by about 2.4 million clones; approximately 90% of them were singletons. The ten top clones hold 0.14% of the sample. Sequences were obtained from naive CD4+ T cells sorted from blood. Reading the label with the study, this specimen's cell subset or site is: CD45RA+ positively selected. These TCRs come from a man aged 18 to 29 in good health.

This clone was found once. The gene calls are TRBV19 and TRBJ1-3; D uncertain. Germline V lookup: CDR1 LNHDA, CDR2 SQIVND (reference sequence). This CDR3 has 16 amino acids. Trimming took 1 base from V and 0 from J, leaving 10 bases between them. CDR3 nucleotides: TGTGCCAGTAGTATAGGGGCACGGGGCTCTGGAAACACCATATATTTT. This translates into CASSIGARGSGNTIYF. The whole variable domain, filled in from reference TRBV19 and TRBJ1-3, reads DGGITQSPKYLFRKEGQNVTLSCEQNLNHDAMYWYRQDPGQGLRLIYYSQIVNDFQKGDIAEGYSVSREKKESFPLTVTSAQKNPTAFYLCASSIGARGSGNTIYFGEGSWLTVV.

This chain joins TRBV10-3 and TRBJ1-1, with D hard to call. The germline CDR1 and CDR2 sequences are ENHRY and SYGVKD. Trimming took off 0 bases at V and 3 bases at J, with 5 bases between the two ends. The CDR3 consists of 13 residues. The CDR3 loop reads CAISESMYTEAFF. The CDR3 region has the DNA TGTGCCATCAGTGAGTCTATGTACACTGAAGCTTTCTTT.

The J gene is TRBJ1-6, the V gene TRBV2, with a possible D match to TRBD1 (5 bases). The length of the CDR3 is 14 residues. V was clipped by 5 bases and J by 9 bases, with 14 bases between them. Germline V gives CDR1 SNHLY, CDR2 FYNNEI. This chain's CDR3 is CASSPGTRGSPLHF. CDR3 DNA: TGTGCCAGCAGTCCCGGGACCAGAGGTTCACCCCTCCACTTT.

As concerns this clone: At the DNA level, this CDR3 is encoded by other sequences in the same sample as well. The chain couples TRBV29-1 to TRBJ2-3; 8 bases map to TRBD2. This CDR3 is 13 amino acids long. Trimming at V came to 3 bases and at J to 3 bases, leaving 2 bases not matched to a gene. CDR1 is SQVTM, CDR2 ANQGSEA, per germline. CDR3 nucleotide sequence: TGCAGCGTTGAGGCGGGGGGAACAGATACGCAGTATTTT. Residues: CSVEAGGTDTQYF.

The CDR3 reads CASSLGLAGSYEQYF. The DNA of the CDR3 is TGTGCCAGCAGCTTAGGGCTAGCGGGCTCCTACGAGCAGTACTTC. The V gene is TRBV7-9, the J gene TRBJ2-7, with 8 bases aligning to TRBD2. Trimming removed 1 base from V and 0 bases from J; junction bases left unmatched: 2. The CDR3 has 15 residues. CDR1 and CDR2 from the germline V gene are SEHNR and FQNEAQ (reference sequence).

For the CDR3, the DNA is TGTGCTAGTGGTTTAACTGAAGATCCCACAGTCGCTAACTATGGCTACACCTTC. Translated, it gives CASGLTEDPTVANYGYTF. The chain joins TRBV12-5 to TRBJ1-2; no definite D call. V was trimmed by 3 bases and J by 0 bases, leaving 20 bases between them. CDR3 length: 18 amino acids. Germline V lookup: CDR1 LGHNT, CDR2 FRNRAP.

V is TRBV6-6 and J is TRBJ2-2; TRBD1 matches 8 bases. Germline values: CDR1 MNHNY, CDR2 SVGAGI (reference sequence). V shed 5 bases, J shed 5 bases, and the junction held 7 bases outside the gene matches. The CDR3 is 15 residues long. Here the CDR3 reads CASSRQGAGTGELFF. The CDR3 nucleotides read TGTGCCAGCAGTCGGCAGGGGGCTGGAACCGGGGAGCTGTTTTTT.

The chain links TRBV23-1 to TRBJ2-7; TRBD2 agrees at 10 bases. TRBV23-1 carries the ORF label, with uncertain function. V shed 3 bases, J shed 6 bases, and the junction held 11 bases outside the gene matches. The CDR3 extends over 16 amino acids. This chain's CDR3 is CASSHRGLAGVSEQYF. The CDR3 DNA reads TGCGCCAGCAGTCACAGGGGCCTAGCGGGAGTTTCCGAGCAGTACTTC.

V gene TRBV5-1 combines with J gene TRBJ2-7, with 12 nucleotides matching TRBD2. V gave up 3 bases and J gave up 3 bases; unmatched junction bases: 4. This CDR3 contains 15 residues. CDR1 SGHRS and CDR2 YFSETQ come from the germline V gene. CDR3 amino acids: CASSSGLAGIYEQYF. The CDR3 region has the DNA TGCGCCAGCAGCTCTGGACTAGCGGGGATCTACGAGCAGTACTTC.

With regard to this clone: Other DNA sequences within the sample encode an identical CDR3. V gene TRBV7-2 combines with J gene TRBJ1-1; TRBD1 agrees at 7 bases. The CDR3 has 13 amino acids. Germline loops: CDR1 SGHTA, CDR2 FQGNSA. J lost 2 bases, V lost 6 bases, and 3 bases had no gene match. The CDR3 sequence is CASRRQGNTEAFF. CDR3 coding DNA: TGTGCCAGCAGGCGACAGGGCAACACTGAAGCTTTCTTT.

V gene TRBV6-1 combines with J gene TRBJ2-1; D remains unclear. CDR3 length equals 13 residues. Germline V gene lookup returns CDR1 MNHNS and CDR2 SASEGT. The germline V and J ends were trimmed by 2 bases and 11 bases, with 13 bases remaining between them. The CDR3 loop reads CASSEYYNEKQFF. The CDR3 bases are TGTGCCAGCAGTGAATATTACAATGAGAAGCAGTTCTTC.

J is TRBJ1-2 and V is TRBV27, with D possibly being TRBD1 (6 bases). V was trimmed by 2 bases and J by 4 bases, leaving 14 bases between them. Germline CDR1 and CDR2: MNHEY and SMNVEV (reference sequence). The CDR3 runs 15 residues. CDR3 DNA: TGTGCCAGCAGTTTAGGATCAGGGGTGATCTATGGCTACACCTTC. This translates into CASSLGSGVIYGYTF.

The genes are TRBV28 and TRBJ2-5; D not resolved. Trimming removed 6 bases at V and 2 bases at J, with 13 bases between. In germline, CDR1 is MDHEN, CDR2 SYDVKM. This CDR3 has 14 residues. The CDR3 here is CASSPPRSQETQYF. The CDR3 DNA is TGTGCCAGCAGCCCCCCGCGATCTCAAGAGACCCAGTACTTC. Full variable domain (remainder filled in from reference TRBV28 and TRBJ2-5): DVKVTQSSRYLVKRTGEKVFLECVQDMDHENMFWYRQDPGLGLRLIYFSYDVKMKEKGDIPEGYSVSREKKERFSLILESASTNQTSMYLCASSPPRSQETQYFGPGTRLLVL.